This TCR beta chain appears in the sequencing data of a study of shared clonotypes between healthy human individuals. Whole-study context: A donor's plate count was three for CD4 naive and three for CD4 memory; CD8 naive had two and CD8 memory one.

V lost 0 bases and J 3 bases, leaving 9 bases between the germline ends. This CDR3 contains 15 residues. CDR1 is SGDLS, CDR2 YYNGEE, per germline. Healthy and HIV-negative, the adult donors had no recent acute infections or vaccinations. The CD4+ fraction was divided into a CD45RA+ naive subset and a CD45RA-negative memory subset. Study-wide results and limits: The small donor group covered limited genetic and exposure diversity.

Profiling relied on immunoSEQ multiplex PCR, and the TCRdb table lists in-frame clones only, not all of them. The data contain over a million clones, 75% to 80% of them singletons. As concerns this clone: The target antigen is unknown.

Sequencing was performed on memory CD4+ T cells from PBMCs. Described subset: CD45RA-negative fraction. The receptor comes from a man younger than 35 in good health. Some clones in this sample may be carry-over from other donors' samples. This rearrangement joins TRBV9 to TRBJ2-2, with D possibly TRBD1 on 6 matching bases. CDR3 amino acids: CASSVAGAYTGELFF. CDR3 bases: TGTGCCAGCAGCGTAGCAGGGGCGTACACCGGGGAGCTGTTTTTT.